This TCR beta chain was identified during a study of Graves' ophthalmopathy and Graves' hyperthyroidism (dated by TCRdb to 2016 to 2019). About the study as a whole: Hyperthyroidism was defined as stable when no progression to ophthalmopathy occurred within 18 months of follow-up. TCR beta repertoire signatures were used to distinguish Graves' ophthalmopathy from Graves' hyperthyroidism and to predict progression to ophthalmopathy. In total, 120 to 150 blood samples were TCR-sequenced: fewer than 50 ophthalmopathy, 80 or so hyperthyroidism and 17 hyperthyroidism-to-ophthalmopathy patients. To explore V-J signatures that separate ophthalmopathy from hyperthyroidism, a discovery set of around 97 patients was enrolled, consisting of 40 to 45 with ophthalmopathy and around 60 with stable hyperthyroidism. For independent validation, a separate cohort was made up of roughly 19 hyperthyroidism patients plus 17 patients who later progressed from hyperthyroidism to ophthalmopathy. T-cell repertoires of thyroid tissue and blood were compared in 5 or 6 hyperthyroidism patients. Once sampling was done, hyperthyroidism patients were given methimazole at a starting dose of 30 mg daily, while ophthalmopathy patients were given high-dose intravenous methylprednisolone. Broader findings and caveats from the paper: Among expanded thyroid clonotypes with frequency above 0.001, most also showed up in blood, which suggests that blood repertoires may reflect the thyroid immune response. In validation, the model predicted ophthalmopathy progression with about 64% sensitivity and around 72% specificity; some 13 predicted patients were CT-confirmed with GO in a median of 6.5 months. In cross-validation, the 13-signature model distinguished ophthalmopathy from stable hyperthyroidism with approximately 88% sensitivity and around 81% specificity, and in the test set the corresponding values were around 80% and 75%. Sample size was not statistically predetermined, and group allocation was not concealed from the investigators.

The CDR3 has 17 amino acids, counting the end cysteine and phenylalanine. Of the read, only the CDR3 DNA is kept; its 51 bases are in frame from base 1. Ends trimmed: V by 5 bases, J by 1 base; bases unmatched to a gene: 10. Sequences SGHTA (CDR1) and FQGNSA (CDR2) are obtained from the germline V gene. In its sample, this clonotype was seen a few times. Its antigen target is currently unknown. No much larger clonotype is one base removed from it; base qualities were not supplied. Patients with hyperthyroidism were aged 18 to 65 years, had been newly diagnosed, and had a disease duration of less than 2 months. Patients with other autoimmune diseases, uncontrolled infections, pregnancy or lactation were excluded from the study. Clinical symptoms, serum thyroxine, TRAb, thyroid ultrasound and orbital computed tomography were used for diagnosis. Total RNA was extracted using Trizol reagent, and RNA quality was checked on an Agilent 2100 Bioanalyzer.

For repertoire sequencing, TCR beta CDR3 regions were amplified from RNA transcripts. The first round of RT-PCR was done with HTBI primers and the Qiagen OneStep RT-PCR kit, and was followed by a second round of multiplex PCR, then size selection and purification. Sequencing of the libraries was carried out on an Illumina HiSeq2000 in paired-end mode with 100 bp reads. The study's own analysis went as follows. Reads were processed with SOAPnuke, discarding reads with adapters, uncalled bases, mean Phred below 15, or no exact constant-primer or identifier match. High-quality paired reads were merged with COPE v1.2.5. Each unique nucleotide sequence was defined as a clonotype, and clonotypes were aligned to IMGT TRB V, D and J references with MiTCR v1.1. Only V-J combinations with frequency above 0.0001 were analysed, covering approximately 99% of repertoires. For each V-J combination, a TCR clonal expansion and chaos score was defined as the ratio of F50 clonal expansion to chaos observed in the TCRdist matrix. Welch's t-statistics and random forest were used to reduce features to about a dozen V-J combinations, which were fed into a naive Bayes classifier. Thyroid-blood repertoire similarity was quantified with the Morisita-Horn index. TCRdb handled the public reads itself, with Q25 trimming in fastp and clone calling in MiXCR, and kept productive beta chains. Rows are unified per CDR3 protein, each entry keeping the most common DNA and genes. For this entry, the V and J calls and clone size follow TCRdb and not the study's own pipeline. Across this sample there are about 1.2 million distinct CDR3 sequences, with about 40% seen only once. The top ten clonotypes cover 11% of the sample.

This receptor was identified in an adult man with Graves' hyperthyroidism. The chain was built from TRBV7-2 and TRBJ1-2, with 10 central nucleotides matching TRBD1. The sample consisted of peripheral blood or thyroid tissue (not recorded which). The CDR3 protein sequence reads: CASSTRQGATLNYGYTF. Here is the DNA: TGTGCCAGCAGCACGCGACAGGGGGCGACCCTTAACTATGGCTACACCTTC.